The 7 T cell receptor beta chains given below trace back to one sample, sequenced in a study of T cell repertoires in cytomegalovirus infection. No antigen has been assigned to these receptors. TCRdb reprocessed the reads with MiXCR, giving one entry per CDR3 protein. The table lists 750,000 to 900,000 distinct CDR3 sequences, approximately 32% of them singletons, with 10% to 15% in the top ten. The sample in question was cultured CD8+ T cells from PBMCs, obtained from culture after CMV antigen stimulation. All receptors come from a human donor in good health (CMV status not recorded). Some clones in this sample may be carry-over from other donors' samples.

In this sample, this clonotype turned up a few times. The gene calls are TRBV7-2 and TRBJ1-2; D gene ambiguous. V lost 5 bases to trimming and J lost 1 base, with 14 bases between them. Germline-derived CDR1 and CDR2 are SGHTA and FQGNSA. This CDR3 is built from 15 residues. CDR3 sequence: CASSPASRNNYGYTF. In DNA form, the CDR3 reads TGTGCCAGCAGCCCGGCCTCTCGGAATAACTATGGCTACACCTTC.

This clonotype has more than one count but fewer than ten. The CDR3, as DNA: TGTGCCAGCAGCCTTCTAAGGTCTGAAGCTTTCTTT. This sequence encodes CASSLLRSEAFF. V and J are TRBV7-6 and TRBJ1-1; D not certain. The CDR3 covers 12 residues. Germline V gene sequence: CDR1 SGHVS, CDR2 FNYEAQ. V was cut by 5 bases and J by 6 bases, with 10 bases left in between.

In its sample, this clonotype was seen a few times. V and J are TRBV5-1 and TRBJ2-1; a possible D gene is TRBD2 (6 bases). V lost 0 bases to trimming and J lost 1 base, with 14 bases between them. The CDR3 spans 17 residues. Germline CDR1 is SGHRS and CDR2 is YFSETQ. This CDR3 reads CASSLDFAGSSYNEQFF. DNA of the CDR3: TGCGCCAGCAGCTTGGATTTTGCGGGGAGTTCCTACAATGAGCAGTTCTTC.

This clonotype was recorded at least ten times. The rearrangement joins TRBV7-6 to TRBJ1-1, with a tentative D call TRBD1 (5 bases). The CDR3 runs 15 residues. Germline V gene data show CDR1 as SGHVS and CDR2 as FNYEAQ. V shed 1 base and J shed 7 bases, with 16 bases lying between them. The CDR3 sequence is CASSLEGSGGDEAFF. The CDR3 DNA is TGTGCCAGCAGCTTAGAGGGTTCGGGGGGGGATGAAGCTTTCTTT.

The table lists this clonotype with a few counts. The V call is TRBV7-6, the J call TRBJ2-2, with D perhaps assigned TRBD1 or TRBD2 (5 bases each). The germline V gene has CDR1 SGHVS and CDR2 FNYEAQ. V was clipped by 2 bases and J by 6 bases, with 22 bases between them. This CDR3 contains 18 residues. As DNA, the CDR3 is TGTGCCAGCAGCTTAAACCCCCCGGGGCGCCTCGAGCCCGGGGAGCTGTTTTTT. This translates into CASSLNPPGRLEPGELFF.

The rearrangement joins TRBV4-1 to TRBJ1-5, with TRBD1 identical over 7 bases. The CDR3 runs 16 residues. V lost 0 bases and J lost 4; bases outside the gene matches: 6. Per the germline V gene, CDR1 is MGHRA and CDR2 is YSYEKL. Here the CDR3 reads CASSQEPGTANQPQHF. As DNA, the CDR3 is TGCGCCAGCAGCCAAGAACCCGGGACAGCAAATCAGCCCCAGCATTTT.

The chain recombines TRBV11-3 with TRBJ2-1; 8 bases are shared with TRBD2. The V and J ends lost 1 base and 0 bases, in that order; junction bases with no gene match: 17. Germline V gives CDR1 SGHNT, CDR2 YENEEA. This CDR3 region has 21 residues. The CDR3 DNA follows: TGTGCCAGCAGCTTAGGATCATCGGGGGGGGCTTTCTCGAGCTCCTACAATGAGCAGTTCTTC. Translated: CASSLGSSGGAFSSSYNEQFF.